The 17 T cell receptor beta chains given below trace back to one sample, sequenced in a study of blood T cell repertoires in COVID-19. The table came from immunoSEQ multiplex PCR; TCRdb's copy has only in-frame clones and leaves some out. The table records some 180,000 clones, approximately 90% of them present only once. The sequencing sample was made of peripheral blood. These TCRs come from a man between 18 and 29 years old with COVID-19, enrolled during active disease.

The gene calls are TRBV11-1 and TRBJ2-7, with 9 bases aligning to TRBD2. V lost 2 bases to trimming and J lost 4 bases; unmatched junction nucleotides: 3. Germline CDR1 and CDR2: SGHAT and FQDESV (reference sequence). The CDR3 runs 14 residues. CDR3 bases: TGTGCCAGCAGCTTACTAGCGGGACAGTACGAGCAGTACTTC. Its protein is CASSLLAGQYEQYF.

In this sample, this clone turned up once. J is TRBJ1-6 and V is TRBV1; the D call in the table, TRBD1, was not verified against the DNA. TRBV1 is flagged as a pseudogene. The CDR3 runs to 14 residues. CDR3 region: CTSSPRQGESPLHF. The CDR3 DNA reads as TGCACCAGCAGCCCCCGCCAGGGGGAATCACCCCTCCACTTT.

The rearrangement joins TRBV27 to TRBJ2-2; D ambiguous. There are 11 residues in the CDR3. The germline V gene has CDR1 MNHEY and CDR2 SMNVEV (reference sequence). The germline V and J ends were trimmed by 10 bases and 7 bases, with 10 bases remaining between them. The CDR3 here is CAIRSGGELFF. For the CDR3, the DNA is TGTGCCATCCGGTCGGGCGGGGAGCTGTTTTTT.

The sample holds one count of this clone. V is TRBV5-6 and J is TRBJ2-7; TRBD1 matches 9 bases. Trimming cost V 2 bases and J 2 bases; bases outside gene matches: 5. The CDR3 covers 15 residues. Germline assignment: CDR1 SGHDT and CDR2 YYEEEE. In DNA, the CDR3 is TGTGCCAGCAGCTTCGGGGGACAGGGTACCTACGAGCAGTACTTC. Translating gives CASSFGGQGTYEQYF.

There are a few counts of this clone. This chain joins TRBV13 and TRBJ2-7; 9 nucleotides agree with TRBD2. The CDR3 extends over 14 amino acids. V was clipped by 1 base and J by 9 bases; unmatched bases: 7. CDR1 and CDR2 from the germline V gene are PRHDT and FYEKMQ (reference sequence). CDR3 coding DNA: TGTGCCAGCAGCTTAGCTAGCGGGAACAGCGGGCAGTACTTC. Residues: CASSLASGNSGQYF.

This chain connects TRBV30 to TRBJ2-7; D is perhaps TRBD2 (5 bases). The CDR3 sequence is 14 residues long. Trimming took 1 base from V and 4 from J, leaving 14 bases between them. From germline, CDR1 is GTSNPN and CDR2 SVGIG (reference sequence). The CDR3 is CAWSGVGASYEQYF. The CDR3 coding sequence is TGTGCCTGGAGTGGGGTGGGAGCGTCGTACGAGCAGTACTTC.

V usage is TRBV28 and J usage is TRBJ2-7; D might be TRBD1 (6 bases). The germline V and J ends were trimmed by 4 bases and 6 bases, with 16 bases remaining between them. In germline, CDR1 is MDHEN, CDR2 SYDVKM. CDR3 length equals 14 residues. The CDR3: CASSYGTISVEQYF. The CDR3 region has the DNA TGTGCCAGCAGTTACGGGACAATATCTGTCGAGCAGTACTTC.

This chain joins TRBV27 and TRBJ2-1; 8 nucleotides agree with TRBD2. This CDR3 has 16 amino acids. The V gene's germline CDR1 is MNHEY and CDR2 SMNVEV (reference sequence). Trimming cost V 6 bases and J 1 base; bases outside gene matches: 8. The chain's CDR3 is CASSRSAGGSYNEQFF. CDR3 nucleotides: TGTGCCAGCAGCAGAAGTGCGGGAGGTTCCTACAATGAGCAGTTCTTC.

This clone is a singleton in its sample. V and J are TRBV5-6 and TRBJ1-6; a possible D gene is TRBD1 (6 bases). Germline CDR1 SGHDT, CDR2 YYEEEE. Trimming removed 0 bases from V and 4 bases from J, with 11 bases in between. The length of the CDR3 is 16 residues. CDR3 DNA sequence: TGTGCCAGCAGCTTGGCGGGGGGCGCATATAATTCACCCCTCCACTTT. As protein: CASSLAGGAYNSPLHF.

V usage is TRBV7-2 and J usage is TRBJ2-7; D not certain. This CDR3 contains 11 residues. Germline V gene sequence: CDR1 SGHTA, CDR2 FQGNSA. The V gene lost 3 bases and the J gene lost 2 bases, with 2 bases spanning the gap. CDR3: CASSFAYEQYF. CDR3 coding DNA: TGTGCCAGCAGCTTCGCCTACGAGCAGTACTTC.

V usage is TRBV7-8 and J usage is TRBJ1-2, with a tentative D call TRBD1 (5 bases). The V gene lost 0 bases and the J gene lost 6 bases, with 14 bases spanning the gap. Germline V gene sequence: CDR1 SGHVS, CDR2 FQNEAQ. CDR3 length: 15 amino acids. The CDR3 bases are TGTGCCAGCAGCTTAGCGGGGCGGGGGACTCATGGCTACACCTTC. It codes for CASSLAGRGTHGYTF.

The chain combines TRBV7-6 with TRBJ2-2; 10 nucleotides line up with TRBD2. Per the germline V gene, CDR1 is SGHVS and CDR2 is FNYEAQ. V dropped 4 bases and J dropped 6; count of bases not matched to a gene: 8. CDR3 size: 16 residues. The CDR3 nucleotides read TGTGCCAGCAGCTCCGGTAGCGGGAGGAAAGCCGGGGAGCTGTTTTTT. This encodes CASSSGSGRKAGELFF.

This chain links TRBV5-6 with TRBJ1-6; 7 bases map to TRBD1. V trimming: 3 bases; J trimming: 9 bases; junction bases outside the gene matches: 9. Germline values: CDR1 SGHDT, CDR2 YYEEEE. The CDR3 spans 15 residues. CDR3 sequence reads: CASSSGVRGSSPLHF. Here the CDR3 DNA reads TGTGCCAGCAGCTCCGGCGTCAGGGGGAGTTCACCCCTCCACTTT.

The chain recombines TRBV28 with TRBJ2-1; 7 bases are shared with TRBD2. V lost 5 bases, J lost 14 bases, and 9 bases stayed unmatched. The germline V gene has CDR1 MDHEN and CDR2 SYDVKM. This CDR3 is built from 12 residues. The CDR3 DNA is TGTGCCAGCAGTCCCCTCAGCCGGGGGGAGTTCTTC. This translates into CASSPLSRGEFF.

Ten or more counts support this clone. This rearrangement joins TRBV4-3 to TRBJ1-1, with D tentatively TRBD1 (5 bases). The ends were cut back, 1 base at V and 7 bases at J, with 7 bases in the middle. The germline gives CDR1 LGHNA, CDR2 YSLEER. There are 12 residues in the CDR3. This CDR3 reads CASSQGGDEAFF. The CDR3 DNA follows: TGCGCCAGCAGCCAAGGGGGGGATGAAGCTTTCTTT.

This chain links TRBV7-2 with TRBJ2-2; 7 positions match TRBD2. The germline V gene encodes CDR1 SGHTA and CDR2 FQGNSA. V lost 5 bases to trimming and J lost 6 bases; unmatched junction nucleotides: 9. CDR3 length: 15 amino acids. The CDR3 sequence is CASSTALARSGELFF. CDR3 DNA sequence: TGTGCCAGCAGCACCGCACTAGCGCGGTCCGGGGAGCTGTTTTTT.

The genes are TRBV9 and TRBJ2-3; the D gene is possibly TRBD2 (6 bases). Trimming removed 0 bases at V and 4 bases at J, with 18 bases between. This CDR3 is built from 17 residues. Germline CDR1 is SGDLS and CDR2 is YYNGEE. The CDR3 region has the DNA TGTGCCAGCAGCGTAGTCCCGGGTCAGGGAGGCGCAGATACGCAGTATTTT. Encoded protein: CASSVVPGQGGADTQYF.